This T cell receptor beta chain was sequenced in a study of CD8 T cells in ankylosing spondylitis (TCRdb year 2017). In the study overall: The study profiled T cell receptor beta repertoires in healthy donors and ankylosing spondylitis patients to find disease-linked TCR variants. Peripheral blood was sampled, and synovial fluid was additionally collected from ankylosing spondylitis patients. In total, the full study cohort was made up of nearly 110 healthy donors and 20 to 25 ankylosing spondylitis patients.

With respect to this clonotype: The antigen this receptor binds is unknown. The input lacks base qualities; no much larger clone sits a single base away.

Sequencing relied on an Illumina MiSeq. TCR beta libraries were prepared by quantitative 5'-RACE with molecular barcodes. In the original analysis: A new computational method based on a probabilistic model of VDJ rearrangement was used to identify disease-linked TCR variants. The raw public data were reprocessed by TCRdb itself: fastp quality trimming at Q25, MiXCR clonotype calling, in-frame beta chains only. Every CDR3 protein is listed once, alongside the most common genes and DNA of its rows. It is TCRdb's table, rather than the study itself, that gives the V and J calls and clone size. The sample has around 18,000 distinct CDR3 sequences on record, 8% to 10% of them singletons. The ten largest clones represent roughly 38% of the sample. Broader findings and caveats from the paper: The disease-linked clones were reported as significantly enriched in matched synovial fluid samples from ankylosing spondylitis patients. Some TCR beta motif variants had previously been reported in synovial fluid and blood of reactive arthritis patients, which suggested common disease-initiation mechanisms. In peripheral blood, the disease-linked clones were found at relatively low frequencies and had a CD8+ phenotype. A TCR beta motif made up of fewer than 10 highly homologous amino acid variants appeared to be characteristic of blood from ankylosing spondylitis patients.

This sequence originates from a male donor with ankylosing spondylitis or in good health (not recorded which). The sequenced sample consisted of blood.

The CDR3 region has the sequence CASSSGLAGGLSNEQFF. The sequenced DNA is TGTGCCAGCAGTTCAGGACTAGCGGGAGGGCTCTCCAATGAGCAGTTCTTC. The chain is assembled from TRBV28 and TRBJ2-1, with 15 central nucleotides matching TRBD2. The CDR3, cysteine through phenylalanine, is 17 amino acids long. CDR3 DNA is the only sequence kept; it has 51 bases, read in frame from the first base. Sequences MDHEN (CDR1) and SYDVKM (CDR2) are obtained from the germline V gene. V is trimmed back by 4 bases and J by 6 bases, and the junction contains 7 bases that no gene match accounts for.